This is a list of T cell receptor beta chains from one sample in a study of blood T cell repertoires in COVID-19. The assay was immunoSEQ multiplex PCR, and TCRdb's table has in-frame clones only and misses some. This sample has 210,000 or so clones, with 85% to 90% found just once. Source material: peripheral blood. The receptors come from a man aged 18 to 30 with active or convalescent COVID-19. CDR3s include the opening cysteine and the closing phenylalanine or tryptophan. The order of the fields is J gene, V gene, clone size, D gene, CDR3 protein, CDR3 DNA. A D gene is named only where the DNA matches it firmly. Clone sizes are given selectively: once, few, many, or a class where the clone is expanded.

j_gene: TRBJ2-7
v_gene: TRBV30
abundance: NA
d_gene: TRBD1
CDR3aa: CAWAGDSRSYEQYF
CDR3nt: TGTGCCTGGGCTGGGGACAGCCGCTCCTACGAGCAGTACTTC

j_gene: TRBJ1-5
v_gene: TRBV28
abundance: once
d_gene: NA
CDR3aa: CASDSPGQPQHF
CDR3nt: TGTGCCAGCGATTCTCCGGGTCAGCCCCAGCATTTT

j_gene: TRBJ1-1
v_gene: TRBV6-2/TRBV6-3
abundance: NA
d_gene: NA
CDR3aa: CASSYVRGEAFF
CDR3nt: TGTGCCAGCAGTTACGTTCGGGGTGAAGCTTTCTTT

j_gene: TRBJ2-2
v_gene: TRBV7-3
abundance: few
d_gene: TRBD2
CDR3aa: CASSSVAGGTGELFF
CDR3nt: TGTGCCAGCAGCTCAGTGGCGGGAGGAACCGGGGAGCTGTTTTTT

j_gene: TRBJ1-1
v_gene: TRBV5-6
abundance: NA
d_gene: TRBD1
CDR3aa: CASSWGQGVNTEAFF
CDR3nt: TGTGCCAGCAGCTGGGGACAGGGAGTGAACACTGAAGCTTTCTTT

j_gene: TRBJ2-3
v_gene: TRBV30
abundance: NA
d_gene: TRBD2
CDR3aa: CAWSVLAGAADTQYF
CDR3nt: TGTGCCTGGAGTGTACTGGCGGGAGCGGCAGATACGCAGTATTTT

j_gene: TRBJ1-1
v_gene: TRBV5-5
abundance: NA
d_gene: NA
CDR3aa: CASSSGLSNTEAFF
CDR3nt: TGTGCCAGCAGCTCAGGCCTTAGTAACACTGAAGCTTTCTTT

j_gene: TRBJ2-1
v_gene: TRBV28
abundance: NA
d_gene: TRBD1
CDR3aa: CASSPGQDPWNEQFF
CDR3nt: TGTGCCAGCAGTCCAGGACAGGACCCATGGAATGAGCAGTTCTTC

j_gene: TRBJ2-7
v_gene: TRBV27
abundance: NA
d_gene: TRBD2
CDR3aa: CASSPWTSGRIGDEQYF
CDR3nt: TGTGCCAGCAGTCCGTGGACTAGCGGGAGAATAGGAGACGAGCAGTACTTC

j_gene: TRBJ2-1
v_gene: TRBV28
abundance: NA
d_gene: NA
CDR3aa: CASRLAYNEQFF
CDR3nt: TGTGCCAGCAGACTAGCCTACAATGAGCAGTTCTTC

j_gene: TRBJ1-1
v_gene: TRBV6-5
abundance: NA
d_gene: NA
CDR3aa: CASSYLGNTEAFF
CDR3nt: TGTGCCAGCAGTTACCTAGGGAACACTGAAGCTTTCTTT

j_gene: TRBJ1-1
v_gene: TRBV7-8
abundance: NA
d_gene: NA
CDR3aa: CASSLVSRTVGAFF
CDR3nt: TGTGCCAGCAGCTTAGTTTCCCGGACAGTTGGAGCTTTCTTT

j_gene: TRBJ2-2
v_gene: TRBV3-1/TRBV3-2
abundance: once
d_gene: TRBD1
CDR3aa: CASRPEAGTGGSGELFF
CDR3nt: TGTGCCAGCAGACCTGAAGCCGGGACAGGAGGAAGCGGGGAGCTGTTTTTT

j_gene: TRBJ2-7
v_gene: TRBV14
abundance: once
d_gene: TRBD2
CDR3aa: CASSLRLAGGPYEQYF
CDR3nt: TGTGCCAGCAGCCTTCGACTAGCGGGAGGGCCCTACGAGCAGTACTTC

j_gene: TRBJ2-3
v_gene: TRBV24-1
abundance: once
d_gene: TRBD1
CDR3aa: CATSMTGGTDTQYF
CDR3nt: TGTGCCACCAGCATGACAGGGGGCACAGATACGCAGTATTTT

j_gene: TRBJ2-7
v_gene: TRBV28
abundance: NA
d_gene: TRBD2
CDR3aa: CASSELSGTSGTYEQYF
CDR3nt: TGTGCCAGCAGTGAACTATCCGGGACTAGCGGAACCTACGAGCAGTACTTC

j_gene: TRBJ2-2
v_gene: TRBV18
abundance: NA
d_gene: NA
CDR3aa: CASSPFVSDSNTGELFF
CDR3nt: TGTGCCAGCTCACCTTTTGTTTCGGACAGTAACACCGGGGAGCTGTTTTTT

j_gene: TRBJ2-3
v_gene: TRBV4-2
abundance: NA
d_gene: TRBD2
CDR3aa: CASSQGGGPTDTQYF
CDR3nt: TGTGCCAGCAGCCAAGGCGGGGGGCCCACAGATACGCAGTATTTT

j_gene: TRBJ2-2
v_gene: TRBV28
abundance: NA
d_gene: TRBD2
CDR3aa: CASSLPGGPGTGELFF
CDR3nt: TGTGCCAGCAGTTTACCGGGAGGGCCGGGCACCGGGGAGCTGTTTTTT

j_gene: TRBJ2-1
v_gene: TRBV7-9
abundance: NA
d_gene: NA
CDR3aa: CASSTLDWSSYNEQFF
CDR3nt: TGTGCCAGCAGCACATTGGACTGGAGCTCCTACAATGAGCAGTTCTTC

j_gene: TRBJ2-7
v_gene: TRBV27
abundance: NA
d_gene: TRBD2
CDR3aa: CASSLLARTYEQYF
CDR3nt: TGTGCCAGCAGTCTACTAGCGCGAACCTACGAGCAGTACTTC

j_gene: TRBJ2-1
v_gene: TRBV3-1/TRBV3-2
abundance: NA
d_gene: NA
CDR3aa: CASSLPMYPQRGWPYNEQFF
CDR3nt: TGTGCCAGCAGCCTCCCCATGTATCCACAGCGCGGGTGGCCCTACAATGAGCAGTTCTTC

j_gene: TRBJ2-3
v_gene: TRBV2
abundance: NA
d_gene: TRBD2
CDR3aa: CASMGTSGPTDTQYF
CDR3nt: TGTGCCAGCATGGGGACTAGCGGGCCAACAGATACGCAGTATTTT

j_gene: TRBJ2-5
v_gene: TRBV30
abundance: NA
d_gene: NA
CDR3aa: CAWGGGSMETQYF
CDR3nt: TGTGCCTGGGGGGGCGGGAGCATGGAGACCCAGTACTTC

j_gene: TRBJ2-2
v_gene: TRBV5-5
abundance: NA
d_gene: NA
CDR3aa: CASSLGQGWNTGELFF
CDR3nt: TGTGCCAGCAGCTTAGGGCAGGGCTGGAACACCGGGGAGCTGTTTTTT